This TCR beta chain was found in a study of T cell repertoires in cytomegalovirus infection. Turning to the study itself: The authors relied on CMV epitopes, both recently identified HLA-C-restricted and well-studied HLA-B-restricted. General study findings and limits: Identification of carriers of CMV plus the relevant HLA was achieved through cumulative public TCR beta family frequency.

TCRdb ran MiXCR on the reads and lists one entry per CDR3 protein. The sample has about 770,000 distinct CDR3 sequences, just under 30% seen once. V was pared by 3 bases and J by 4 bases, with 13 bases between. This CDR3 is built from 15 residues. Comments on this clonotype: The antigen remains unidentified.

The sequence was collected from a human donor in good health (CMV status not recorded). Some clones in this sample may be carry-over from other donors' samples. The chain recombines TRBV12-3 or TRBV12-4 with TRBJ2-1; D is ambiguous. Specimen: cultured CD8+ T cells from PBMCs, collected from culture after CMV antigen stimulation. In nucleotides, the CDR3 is TGTGCCAGCAGTTTTACCTCCCCGGAGTACAATGAGCAGTTCTTC. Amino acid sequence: CASSFTSPEYNEQFF.